This T cell receptor beta chain came from a study of T cell responses to AZD1222 COVID-19 vaccine. Study-wide results and caveats: Baseline seropositivity occurred in only six AZD1222 recipients.

The CDR3 spans 15 residues. V dropped 4 bases and J dropped 4; count of bases not matched to a gene: 9. Germline assignment: CDR1 MGHRA and CDR2 YSYEKL. Details on this clone: Its antigen is still unknown.

Generated by immunoSEQ multiplex PCR, the TCRdb table keeps only in-frame clones and is missing some. The sample records 80,000 to 100,000 clones, around 90% being singletons. The material sequenced was peripheral blood, taken 28 days after the second AZD1222 dose. The sequence derives from an adult who received the AZD1222 COVID-19 vaccine. V and J are TRBV4-1 and TRBJ1-1, with TRBD1 matching over 7 bases. The chain's CDR3 is CASSLIPGTVTEAFF. CDR3 DNA sequence: TGCGCCAGCAGCCTTATTCCCGGGACAGTCACTGAAGCTTTCTTT.